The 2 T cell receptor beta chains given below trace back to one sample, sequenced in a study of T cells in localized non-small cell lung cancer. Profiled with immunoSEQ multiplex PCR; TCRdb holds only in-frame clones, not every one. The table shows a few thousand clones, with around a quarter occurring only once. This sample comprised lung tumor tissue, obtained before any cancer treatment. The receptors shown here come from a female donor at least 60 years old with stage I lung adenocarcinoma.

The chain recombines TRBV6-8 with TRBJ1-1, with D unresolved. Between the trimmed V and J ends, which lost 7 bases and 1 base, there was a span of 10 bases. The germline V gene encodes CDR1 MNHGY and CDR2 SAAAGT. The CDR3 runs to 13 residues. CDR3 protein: CASKSQPNTEAFF. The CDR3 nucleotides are TGTGCCAGCAAAAGCCAACCGAACACTGAAGCTTTCTTT.

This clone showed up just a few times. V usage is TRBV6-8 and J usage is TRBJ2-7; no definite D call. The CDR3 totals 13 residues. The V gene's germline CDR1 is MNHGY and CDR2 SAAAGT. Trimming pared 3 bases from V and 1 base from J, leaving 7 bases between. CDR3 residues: CASSYTSSYEQYF. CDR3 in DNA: TGTGCCAGCAGTTATACCTCATCCTACGAGCAGTACTTC.